The present T cell receptor (beta chain) was sequenced within a study of spatial heterogeneity in lung cancer. Study-wide context: Patients with untreated early-stage non-small cell lung cancer, numbering approximately 70, were the donors. Researchers sequenced follow-up PBMC samples if they had them, and these came a median of roughly 24 months after resection.

The time point here: blood at routine non-recurrence follow-up after resection. Tumor, nontumor lung or frozen PBMC supplied whole RNA, sequenced without sorting. The germline V gene has CDR1 DFQATT and CDR2 SNEGSKA (reference sequence). V gave up 6 bases and J gave up 0 bases, with 12 bases separating them. This CDR3 has 14 amino acids. The table lists this clonotype with many counts. TCRdb re-analysed the 5' RACE reads in MiXCR, keeping a single row per CDR3 protein. The top ten hold 22% of the sample, which has tens of thousands of distinct CDR3 sequences, approximately 5.6% seen once. This sequence joins TRBV20-1 and TRBJ1-3, with D possibly being TRBD1 (6 bases). The sample consisted of PBMCs, taken at follow-up. The origin of this receptor is a male donor with early-stage non-small cell lung cancer. The CDR3 DNA reads as TGCAGTGCCGAACCAGGGGACTCTGGAAACACCATATATTTT. This codes for CSAEPGDSGNTIYF.